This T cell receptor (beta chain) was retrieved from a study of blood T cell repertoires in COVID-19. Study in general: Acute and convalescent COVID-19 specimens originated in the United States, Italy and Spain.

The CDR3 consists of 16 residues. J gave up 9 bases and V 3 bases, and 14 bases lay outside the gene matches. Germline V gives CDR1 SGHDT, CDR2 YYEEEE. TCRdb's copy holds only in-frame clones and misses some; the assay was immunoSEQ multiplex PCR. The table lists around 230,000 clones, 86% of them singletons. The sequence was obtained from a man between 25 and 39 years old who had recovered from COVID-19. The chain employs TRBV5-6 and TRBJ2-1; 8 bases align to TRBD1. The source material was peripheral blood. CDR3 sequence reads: CASSSITGTDRGEQFF. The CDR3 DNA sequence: TGTGCCAGCAGCTCAATCACCGGGACAGACAGGGGTGAGCAGTTCTTC. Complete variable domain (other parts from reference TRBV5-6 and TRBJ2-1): DAGVTQSPTHLIKTRGQQVTLRCSPKSGHDTVSWYQQALGQGPQFIFQYYEEEERQRGNFPDRFSGHQFPNYSSELNVNALLLGDSALYLCASSSITGTDRGEQFFGPGTRLTVL.